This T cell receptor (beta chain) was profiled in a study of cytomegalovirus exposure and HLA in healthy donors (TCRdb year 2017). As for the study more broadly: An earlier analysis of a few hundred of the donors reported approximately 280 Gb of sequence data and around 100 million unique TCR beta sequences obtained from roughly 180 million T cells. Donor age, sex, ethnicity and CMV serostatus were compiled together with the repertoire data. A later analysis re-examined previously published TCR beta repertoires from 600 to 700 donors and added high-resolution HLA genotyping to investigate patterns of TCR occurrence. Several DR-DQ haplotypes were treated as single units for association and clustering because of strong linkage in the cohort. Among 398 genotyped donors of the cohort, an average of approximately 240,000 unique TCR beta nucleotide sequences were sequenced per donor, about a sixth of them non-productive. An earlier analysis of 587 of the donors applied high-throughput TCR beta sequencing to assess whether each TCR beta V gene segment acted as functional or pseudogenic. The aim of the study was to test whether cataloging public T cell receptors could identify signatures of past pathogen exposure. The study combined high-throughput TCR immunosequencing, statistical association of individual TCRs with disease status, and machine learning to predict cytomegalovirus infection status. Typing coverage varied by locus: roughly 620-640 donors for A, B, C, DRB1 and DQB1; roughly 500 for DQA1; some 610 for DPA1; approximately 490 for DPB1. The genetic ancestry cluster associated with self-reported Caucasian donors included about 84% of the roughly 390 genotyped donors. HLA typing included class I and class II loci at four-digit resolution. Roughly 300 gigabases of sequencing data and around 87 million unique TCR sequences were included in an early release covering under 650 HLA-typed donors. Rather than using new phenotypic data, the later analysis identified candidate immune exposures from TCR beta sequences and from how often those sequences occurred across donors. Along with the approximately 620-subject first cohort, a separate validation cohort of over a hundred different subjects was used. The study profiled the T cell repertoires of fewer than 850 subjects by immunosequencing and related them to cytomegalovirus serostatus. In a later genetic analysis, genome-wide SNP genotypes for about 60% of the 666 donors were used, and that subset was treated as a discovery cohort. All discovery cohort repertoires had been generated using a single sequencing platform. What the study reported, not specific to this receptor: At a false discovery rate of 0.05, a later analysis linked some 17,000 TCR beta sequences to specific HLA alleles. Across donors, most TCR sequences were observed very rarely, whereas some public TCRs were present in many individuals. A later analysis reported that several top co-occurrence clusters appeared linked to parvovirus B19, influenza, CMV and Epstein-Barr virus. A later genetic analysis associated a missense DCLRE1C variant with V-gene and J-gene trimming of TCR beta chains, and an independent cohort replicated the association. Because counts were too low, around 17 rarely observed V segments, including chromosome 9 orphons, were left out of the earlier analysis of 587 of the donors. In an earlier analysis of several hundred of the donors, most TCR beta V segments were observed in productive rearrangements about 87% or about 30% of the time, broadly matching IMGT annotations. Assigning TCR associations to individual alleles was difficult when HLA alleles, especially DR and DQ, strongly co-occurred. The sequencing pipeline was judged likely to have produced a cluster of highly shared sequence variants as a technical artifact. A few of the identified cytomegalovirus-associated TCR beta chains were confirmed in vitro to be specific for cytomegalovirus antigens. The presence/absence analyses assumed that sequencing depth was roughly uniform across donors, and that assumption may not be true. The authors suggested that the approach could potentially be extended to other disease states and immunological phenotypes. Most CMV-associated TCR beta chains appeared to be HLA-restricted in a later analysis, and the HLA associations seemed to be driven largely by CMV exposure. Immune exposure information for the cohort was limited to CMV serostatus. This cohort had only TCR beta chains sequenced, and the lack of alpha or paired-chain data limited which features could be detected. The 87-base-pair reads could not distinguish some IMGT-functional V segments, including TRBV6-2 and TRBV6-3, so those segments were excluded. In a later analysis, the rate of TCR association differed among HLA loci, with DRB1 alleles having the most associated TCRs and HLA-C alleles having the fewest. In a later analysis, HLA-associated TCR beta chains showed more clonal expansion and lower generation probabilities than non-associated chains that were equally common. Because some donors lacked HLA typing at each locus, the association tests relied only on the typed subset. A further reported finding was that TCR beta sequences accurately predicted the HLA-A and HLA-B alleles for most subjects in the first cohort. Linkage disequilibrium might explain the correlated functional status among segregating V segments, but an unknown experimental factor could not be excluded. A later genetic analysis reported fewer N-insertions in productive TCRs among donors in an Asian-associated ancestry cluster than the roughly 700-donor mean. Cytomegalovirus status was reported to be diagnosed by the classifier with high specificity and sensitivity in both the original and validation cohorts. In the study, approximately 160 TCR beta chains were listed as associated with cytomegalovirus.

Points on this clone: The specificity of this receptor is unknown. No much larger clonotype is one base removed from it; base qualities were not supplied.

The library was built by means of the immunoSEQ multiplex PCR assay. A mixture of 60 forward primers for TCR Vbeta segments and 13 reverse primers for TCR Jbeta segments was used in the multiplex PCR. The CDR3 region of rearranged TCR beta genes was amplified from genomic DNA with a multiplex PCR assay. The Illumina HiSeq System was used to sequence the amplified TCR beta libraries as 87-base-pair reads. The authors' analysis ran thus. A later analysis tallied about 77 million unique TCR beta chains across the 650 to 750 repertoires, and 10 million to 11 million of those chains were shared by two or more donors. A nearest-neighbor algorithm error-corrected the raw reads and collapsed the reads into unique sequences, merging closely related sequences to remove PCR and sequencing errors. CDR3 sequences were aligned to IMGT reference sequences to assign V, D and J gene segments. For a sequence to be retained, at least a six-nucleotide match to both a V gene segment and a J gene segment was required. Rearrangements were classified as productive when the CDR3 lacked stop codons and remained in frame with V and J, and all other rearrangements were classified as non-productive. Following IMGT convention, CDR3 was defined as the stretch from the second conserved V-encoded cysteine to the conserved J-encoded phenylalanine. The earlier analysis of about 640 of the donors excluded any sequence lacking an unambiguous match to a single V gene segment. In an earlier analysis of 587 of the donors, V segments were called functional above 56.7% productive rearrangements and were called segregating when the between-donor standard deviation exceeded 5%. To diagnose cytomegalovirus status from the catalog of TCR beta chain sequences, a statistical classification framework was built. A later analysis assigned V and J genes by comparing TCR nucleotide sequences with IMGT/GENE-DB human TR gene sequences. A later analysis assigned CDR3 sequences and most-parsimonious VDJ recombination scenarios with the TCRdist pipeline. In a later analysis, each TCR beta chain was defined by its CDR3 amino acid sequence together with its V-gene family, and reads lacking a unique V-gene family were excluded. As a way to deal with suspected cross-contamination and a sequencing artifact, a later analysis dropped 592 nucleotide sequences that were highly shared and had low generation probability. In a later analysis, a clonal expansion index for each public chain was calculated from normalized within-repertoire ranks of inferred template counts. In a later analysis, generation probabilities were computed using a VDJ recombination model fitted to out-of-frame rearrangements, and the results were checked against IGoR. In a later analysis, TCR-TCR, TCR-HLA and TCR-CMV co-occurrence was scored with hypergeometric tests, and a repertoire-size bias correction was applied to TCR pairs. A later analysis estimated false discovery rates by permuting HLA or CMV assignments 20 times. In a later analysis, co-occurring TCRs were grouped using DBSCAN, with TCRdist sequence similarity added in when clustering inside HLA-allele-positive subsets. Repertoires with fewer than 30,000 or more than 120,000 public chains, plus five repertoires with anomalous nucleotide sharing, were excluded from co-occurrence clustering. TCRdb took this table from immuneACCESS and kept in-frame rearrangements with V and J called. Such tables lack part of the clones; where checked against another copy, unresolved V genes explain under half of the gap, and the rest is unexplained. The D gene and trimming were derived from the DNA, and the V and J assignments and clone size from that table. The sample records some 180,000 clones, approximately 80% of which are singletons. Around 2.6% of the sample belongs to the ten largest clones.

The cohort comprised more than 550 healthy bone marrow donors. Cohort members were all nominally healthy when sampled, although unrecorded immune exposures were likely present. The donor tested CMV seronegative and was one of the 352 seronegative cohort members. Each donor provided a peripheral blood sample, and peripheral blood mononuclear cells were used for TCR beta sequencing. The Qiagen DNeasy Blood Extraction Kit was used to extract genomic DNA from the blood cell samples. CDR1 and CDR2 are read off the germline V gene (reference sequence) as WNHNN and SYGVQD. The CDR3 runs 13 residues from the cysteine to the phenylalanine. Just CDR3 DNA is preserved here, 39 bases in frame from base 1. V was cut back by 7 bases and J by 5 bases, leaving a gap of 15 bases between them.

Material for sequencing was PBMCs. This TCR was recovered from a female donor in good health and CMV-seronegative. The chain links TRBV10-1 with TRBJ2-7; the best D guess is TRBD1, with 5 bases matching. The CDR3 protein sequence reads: CASKEDMPDEQYF. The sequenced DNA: TGCGCCAGCAAAGAGGACATGCCGGACGAGCAGTACTTC.